This T cell receptor beta chain was found in a study of CD8 T cells in ankylosing spondylitis. Germline values: CDR1 SEHNR, CDR2 FQNEAQ (reference sequence). The CDR3 has 16 amino acids. V shed 4 bases and J shed 6 bases, with 19 bases lying between them. Using its own MiXCR run on the 5' RACE reads, TCRdb lists one record per CDR3 protein. This sample carries about 240,000 distinct CDR3 sequences, less than 10% of them seen once, and the ten largest clones take 6.8%. Study findings and constraints: Disease-associated clones were reportedly significantly overrepresented in matched ankylosing spondylitis synovial fluid. Both synovial fluid and blood in reactive arthritis had previously been reported to carry some motif variants. Several highly homologous variants made up a TCR beta motif that seemed to typify ankylosing spondylitis blood.

This clonotype was counted many times. The antigen is not known. The source material was blood, either unsorted or a sorted T cell fraction (not recorded which). This receptor was identified in a male donor with ankylosing spondylitis or in good health (not recorded which). V gene TRBV7-9 combines with J gene TRBJ2-1; D is perhaps TRBD2 (5 bases). The CDR3: CASSSLADLWSNEQFF. DNA for the CDR3: TGTGCCAGCAGCTCACTTGCGGACTTGTGGTCCAATGAGCAGTTCTTC.